This T cell receptor beta chain is drawn from a study of cytomegalovirus exposure and HLA in healthy donors. This CDR3 has 14 amino acids. Trimming left V 2 bases short and J 2 bases short, with 8 bases between. Germline V gene sequence: CDR1 SGHRS, CDR2 YFSETQ. It was with 60 Vbeta and 13 Jbeta primers that the PCR ran. Method: immunoSEQ multiplex PCR; TCRdb's copy keeps in-frame clones and lacks some. There are around 120,000 clones in the sample; over 70% occur only once, and 8.8% lies in the top ten. Sample: PBMCs. The chain is built from TRBV5-1 and TRBJ1-5; D is unclear. The receptor was isolated from a female donor in good health and CMV-seropositive. CDR3 sequence: CASSFEGGNQPQHF. The CDR3 nucleotides are TGCGCCAGCAGCTTTGAGGGAGGCAATCAGCCCCAGCATTTT.